These T cell receptor beta chains were read from a single sample in a study of T cell repertoires in cytomegalovirus infection. For these TCRs, the target antigens are not known. A single record per CDR3 protein comes from TCRdb applying MiXCR to the reads. The sample carries roughly 990,000 distinct CDR3 sequences, around 29% recorded once. The sample was cultured CD8+ T cells from PBMCs, taken from culture after CMV antigen stimulation. Receptor source: a human donor in good health (CMV status not recorded). Some clones in this sample may be carry-over from other donors' samples. CDR3s include the opening cysteine and the closing phenylalanine or tryptophan. The D gene is left open where the match is weak. Part of the rows lack a size; the others show once, few, many or a class for expanded clones.

D	size	V	J	CDR3	DNA
.	.	TRBV24-1	TRBJ2-2	CATSEGQNTGELFF	TGTGCCACCAGTGAAGGGCAGAACACCGGGGAGCTGTTTTTT
.	.	TRBV11-2	TRBJ1-2	CASSSSGRGGYTF	TGTGCCAGCAGCTCCTCGGGGCGGGGTGGCTACACCTTC
.	.	TRBV6-1	TRBJ2-5	CTSRDSAHETQYF	TGTACCAGCAGAGACAGTGCTCACGAGACCCAGTACTTC
TRBD1	.	TRBV29-1	TRBJ2-3	CSVEWTGILTDTQYF	TGCAGCGTTGAGTGGACAGGGATCCTCACAGATACGCAGTATTTT
.	.	TRBV10-3	TRBJ2-3	CAISEVFSGRTDTQYF	TGTGCCATCTCCGAGGTATTCTCAGGCCGCACAGATACGCAGTATTTT
.	few	TRBV4-1	TRBJ1-1	CASSRKQGKDTEAFF	TGCGCCAGCAGCCGAAAACAGGGAAAGGACACTGAAGCTTTCTTT
TRBD1	.	TRBV6-6	TRBJ2-5	CASSFPDRDGEETQYF	TGTGCCAGCAGTTTTCCGGACAGGGACGGGGAAGAGACCCAGTACTTC
TRBD1	.	TRBV29-1	TRBJ2-7	CSGWTGGPHHEQYF	TGCAGCGGATGGACAGGGGGTCCCCATCACGAGCAGTACTTC
.	many	TRBV7-2	TRBJ1-1	CASSSPGPWDTEAFF	TGTGCCAGCAGCTCGCCGGGACCCTGGGACACTGAAGCTTTCTTT
.	many	TRBV7-2	TRBJ1-4	CASSFLFTGEKLFF	TGTGCCAGCAGCTTTCTATTTACTGGTGAAAAACTGTTTTTT
.	.	TRBV4-1	TRBJ1-1	CASSQEQELNTEAFF	TGCGCCAGCAGCCAAGAACAGGAACTGAACACTGAAGCTTTCTTT
TRBD1	.	TRBV4-1	TRBJ1-4	CASSQFVGQANEKLFF	TGCGCCAGCAGCCAATTCGTAGGACAGGCAAATGAAAAACTGTTTTTT
TRBD1	.	TRBV12-3/TRBV12-4	TRBJ1-1	CASSPYPGQGGSTEAFF	TGTGCCAGCAGCCCCTACCCGGGACAGGGAGGAAGTACTGAAGCTTTCTTT
.	many	TRBV7-2	TRBJ2-1	CASSRLRTTISYNEQFF	TGTGCCAGCAGCCGCCTAAGGACTACAATCTCGTACAATGAGCAGTTCTTC
.	.	TRBV27	TRBJ2-1	CASAGFPTGNEQFF	TGTGCCAGCGCGGGGTTTCCAACAGGGAATGAGCAGTTCTTC
.	.	TRBV20-1	TRBJ2-1	CSARVRASNNEQFF	TGCAGTGCTAGAGTCAGGGCATCAAACAATGAGCAGTTCTTC